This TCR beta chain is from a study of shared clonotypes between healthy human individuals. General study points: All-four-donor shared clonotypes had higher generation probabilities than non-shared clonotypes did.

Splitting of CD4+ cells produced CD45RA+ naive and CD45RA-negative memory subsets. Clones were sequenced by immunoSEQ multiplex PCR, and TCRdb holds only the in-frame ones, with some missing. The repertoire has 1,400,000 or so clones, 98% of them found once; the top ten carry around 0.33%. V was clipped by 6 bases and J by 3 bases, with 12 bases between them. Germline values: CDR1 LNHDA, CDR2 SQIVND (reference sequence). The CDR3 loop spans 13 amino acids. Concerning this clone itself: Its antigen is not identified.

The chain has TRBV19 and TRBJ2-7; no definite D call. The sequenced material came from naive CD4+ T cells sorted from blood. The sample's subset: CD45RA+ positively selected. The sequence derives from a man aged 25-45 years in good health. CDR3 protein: CASSRMEDYEQYF. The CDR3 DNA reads TGTGCCAGTAGCAGAATGGAAGACTACGAGCAGTACTTC.